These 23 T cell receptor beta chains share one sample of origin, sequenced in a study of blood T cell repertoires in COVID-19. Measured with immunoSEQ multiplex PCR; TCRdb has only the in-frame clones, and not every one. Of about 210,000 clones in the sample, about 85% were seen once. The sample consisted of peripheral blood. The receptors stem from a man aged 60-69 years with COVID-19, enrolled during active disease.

The DNA for the CDR3 is TGCGCCAGCAGCCAAGCCGGGACAGGGTGGGCAGATACGCAGTATTTT. It translates to CASSQAGTGWADTQYF. The chain uses TRBV4-1 and TRBJ2-3; TRBD1 matches at 9 bases. There are 16 residues in the CDR3. Germline V gives CDR1 MGHRA, CDR2 YSYEKL. After removal of 1 base from V and 4 bases from J, the junction contained 6 bases not matched to a gene.

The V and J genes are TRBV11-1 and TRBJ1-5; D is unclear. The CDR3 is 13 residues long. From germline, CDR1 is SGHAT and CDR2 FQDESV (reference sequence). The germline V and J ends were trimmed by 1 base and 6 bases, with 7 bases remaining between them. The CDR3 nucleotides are TGTGCCAGCAGCTTAGGGGTAGCTCAGCCCCAGCATTTT. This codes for CASSLGVAQPQHF. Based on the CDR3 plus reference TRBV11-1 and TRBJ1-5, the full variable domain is EAEVAQSPRYKITEKSQAVAFWCDPISGHATLYWYRQILGQGPELLVQFQDESVVDDSQLPKDRFSAERLKGVDSTLKIQPAELGDSAMYLCASSLGVAQPQHFGDGTRLSIL.

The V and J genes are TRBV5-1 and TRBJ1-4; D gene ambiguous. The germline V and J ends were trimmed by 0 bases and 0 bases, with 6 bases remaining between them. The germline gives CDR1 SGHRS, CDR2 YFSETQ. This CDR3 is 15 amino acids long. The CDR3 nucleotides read TGCGCCAGCAGCTTGGGGCTAGCAACTAATGAAAAACTGTTTTTT. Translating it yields CASSLGLATNEKLFF. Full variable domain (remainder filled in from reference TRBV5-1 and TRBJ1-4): KAGVTQTPRYLIKTRGQQVTLSCSPISGHRSVSWYQQTPGQGLQFLFEYFSETQRNKGNFPGRFSGRQFSNSRSEMNVSTLELGDSALYLCASSLGLATNEKLFFGSGTQLSVL.

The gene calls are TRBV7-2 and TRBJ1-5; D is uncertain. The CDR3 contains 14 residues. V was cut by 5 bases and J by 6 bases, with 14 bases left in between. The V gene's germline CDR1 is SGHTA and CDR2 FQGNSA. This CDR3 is CASSDALLSQPQHF. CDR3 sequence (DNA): TGTGCCAGCAGCGATGCCCTATTATCTCAGCCCCAGCATTTT.

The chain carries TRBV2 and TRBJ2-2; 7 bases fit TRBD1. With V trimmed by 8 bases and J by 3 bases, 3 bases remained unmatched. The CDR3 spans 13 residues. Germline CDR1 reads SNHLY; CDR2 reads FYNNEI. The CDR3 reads CASAQGYTGELFF. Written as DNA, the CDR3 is TGTGCCAGCGCACAGGGGTACACCGGGGAGCTGTTTTTT.

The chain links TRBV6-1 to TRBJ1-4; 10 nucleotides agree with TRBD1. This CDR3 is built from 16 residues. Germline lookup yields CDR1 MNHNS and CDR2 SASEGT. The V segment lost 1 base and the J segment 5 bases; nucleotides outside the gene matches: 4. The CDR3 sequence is CASSEGMGQGNEKLFF. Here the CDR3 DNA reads TGTGCCAGCAGTGAAGGGATGGGACAGGGGAATGAAAAACTGTTTTTT.

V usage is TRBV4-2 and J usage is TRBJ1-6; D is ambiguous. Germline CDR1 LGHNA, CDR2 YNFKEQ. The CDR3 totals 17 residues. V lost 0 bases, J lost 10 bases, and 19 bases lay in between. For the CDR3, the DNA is TGTGCCAGCAGCCAAGATGTGGCTGCCGCCCAGCGGTCACCCCTCCACTTT. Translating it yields CASSQDVAAAQRSPLHF.

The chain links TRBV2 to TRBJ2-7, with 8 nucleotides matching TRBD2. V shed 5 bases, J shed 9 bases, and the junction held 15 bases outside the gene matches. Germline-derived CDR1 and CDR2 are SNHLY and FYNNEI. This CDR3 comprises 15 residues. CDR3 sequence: CASSMTSESWGAQYF. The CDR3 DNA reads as TGTGCCAGCAGTATGACTAGCGAGAGTTGGGGTGCGCAGTACTTC.

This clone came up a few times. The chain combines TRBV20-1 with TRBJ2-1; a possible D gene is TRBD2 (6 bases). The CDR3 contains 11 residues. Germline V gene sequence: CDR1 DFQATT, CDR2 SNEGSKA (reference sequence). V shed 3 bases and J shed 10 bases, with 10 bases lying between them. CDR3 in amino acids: CSASELAEQFF. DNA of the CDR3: TGCAGTGCTAGCGAGCTAGCGGAGCAGTTCTTC.

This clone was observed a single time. CDR3 in DNA: TGTGCCAGCAGTCCGGGACAGGGGCATGCAACTAATGAAAAACTGTTTTTT. This codes for CASSPGQGHATNEKLFF. The chain links TRBV28 to TRBJ1-4, with 10 nucleotides matching TRBD1. Germline loops: CDR1 MDHEN, CDR2 SYDVKM. The CDR3 runs 17 residues. The trim removed 5 bases at V and 0 bases at J, leaving 6 bases unmatched.

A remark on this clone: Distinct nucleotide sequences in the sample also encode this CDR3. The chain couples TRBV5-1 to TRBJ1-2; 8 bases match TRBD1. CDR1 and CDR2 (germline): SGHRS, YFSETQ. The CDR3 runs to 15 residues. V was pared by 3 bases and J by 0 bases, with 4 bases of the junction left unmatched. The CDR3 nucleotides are TGCGCCAGCAGCTCCGGACAGGGAACTAACTATGGCTACACCTTC. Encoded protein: CASSSGQGTNYGYTF.

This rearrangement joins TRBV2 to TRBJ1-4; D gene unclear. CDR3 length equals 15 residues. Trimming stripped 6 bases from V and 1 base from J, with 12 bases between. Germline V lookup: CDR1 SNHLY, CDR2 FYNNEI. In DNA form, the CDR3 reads TGTGCCAGCAGCTCAAAGCGGGGAACTAATGAAAAACTGTTTTTT. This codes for CASSSKRGTNEKLFF.

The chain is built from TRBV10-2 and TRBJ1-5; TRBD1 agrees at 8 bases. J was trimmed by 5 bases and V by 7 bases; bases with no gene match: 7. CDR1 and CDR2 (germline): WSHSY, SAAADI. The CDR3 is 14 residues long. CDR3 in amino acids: CASTGQGLDQPQHF. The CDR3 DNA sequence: TGCGCCAGCACAGGACAGGGTTTGGATCAGCCCCAGCATTTT.

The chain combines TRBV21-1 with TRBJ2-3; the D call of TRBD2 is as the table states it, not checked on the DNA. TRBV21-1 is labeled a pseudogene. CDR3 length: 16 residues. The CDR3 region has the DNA TGTGCCAGCAGCACCTTAGAGGGACTACCCCCAGATACGCAGTATTTT. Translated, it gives CASSTLEGLPPDTQYF.

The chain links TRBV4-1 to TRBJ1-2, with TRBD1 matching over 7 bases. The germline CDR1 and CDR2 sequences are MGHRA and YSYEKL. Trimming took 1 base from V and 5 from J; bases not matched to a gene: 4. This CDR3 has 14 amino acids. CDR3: CASSQATGAYGYTF. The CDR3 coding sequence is TGCGCCAGCAGCCAAGCCACAGGGGCATATGGCTACACCTTC.

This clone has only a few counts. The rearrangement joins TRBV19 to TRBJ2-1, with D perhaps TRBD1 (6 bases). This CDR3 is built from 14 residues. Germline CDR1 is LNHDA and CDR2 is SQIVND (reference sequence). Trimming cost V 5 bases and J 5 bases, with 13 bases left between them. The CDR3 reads CASSARTVNNEQFF. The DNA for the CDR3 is TGTGCCAGTAGTGCCCGGACAGTTAACAATGAGCAGTTCTTC.

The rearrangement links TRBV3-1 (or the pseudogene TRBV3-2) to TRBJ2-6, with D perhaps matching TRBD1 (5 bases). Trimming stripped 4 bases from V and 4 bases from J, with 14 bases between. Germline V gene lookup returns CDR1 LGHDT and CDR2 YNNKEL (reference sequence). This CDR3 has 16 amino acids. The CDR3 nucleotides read TGTGCCAGCAGCCCCCGGACACGGACCGGGGCCAACGTCCTGACTTTC. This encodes CASSPRTRTGANVLTF.

The CDR3 DNA reads as TGCGCCAGCAGCCAAGATCGGGGGGACACTGAAGCTTTCTTT. This translates into CASSQDRGDTEAFF. The chain employs TRBV4-3 and TRBJ1-1, with D perhaps matching TRBD1 (5 bases). The ends were cut back, 0 bases at V and 3 bases at J, with 8 bases in the middle. The germline V gene encodes CDR1 LGHNA and CDR2 YSLEER. This CDR3 is built from 14 residues.

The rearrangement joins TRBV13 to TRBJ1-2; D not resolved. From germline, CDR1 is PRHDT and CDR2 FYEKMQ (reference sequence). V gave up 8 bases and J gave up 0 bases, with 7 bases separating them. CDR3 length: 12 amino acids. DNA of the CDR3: TGTGCCAGCCGCGGGGCTAACTATGGCTACACCTTC. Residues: CASRGANYGYTF.

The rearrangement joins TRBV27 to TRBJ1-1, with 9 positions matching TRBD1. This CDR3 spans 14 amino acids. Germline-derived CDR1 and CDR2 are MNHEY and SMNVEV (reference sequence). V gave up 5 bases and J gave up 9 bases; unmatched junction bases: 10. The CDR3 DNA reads TGTGCCAGCAGTACTACAGGGGGCAGGGAGCAAGCTTTCTTT. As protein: CASSTTGGREQAFF.

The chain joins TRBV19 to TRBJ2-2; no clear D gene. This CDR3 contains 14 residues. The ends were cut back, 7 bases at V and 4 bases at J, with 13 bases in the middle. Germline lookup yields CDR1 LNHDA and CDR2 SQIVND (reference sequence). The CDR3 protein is CASTRAAGTGELFF. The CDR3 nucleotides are TGTGCCAGTACTCGAGCCGCCGGCACCGGGGAGCTGTTTTTT.

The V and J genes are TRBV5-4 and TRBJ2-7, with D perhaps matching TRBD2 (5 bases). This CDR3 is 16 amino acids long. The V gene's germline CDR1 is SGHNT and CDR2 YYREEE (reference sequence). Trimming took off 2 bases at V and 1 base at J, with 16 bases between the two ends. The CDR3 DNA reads TGTGCCAGCAGCTTAAACCTCCCCGGGGTTTCCTACGAGCAGTACTTC. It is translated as CASSLNLPGVSYEQYF.

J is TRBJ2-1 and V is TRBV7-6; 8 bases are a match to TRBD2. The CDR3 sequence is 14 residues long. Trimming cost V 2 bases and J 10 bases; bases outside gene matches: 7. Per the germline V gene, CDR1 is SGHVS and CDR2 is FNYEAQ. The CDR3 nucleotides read TGTGCCAGCAGCTTAACTAGCGGAGGGGGGGAGCAGTTCTTC. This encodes CASSLTSGGGEQFF.